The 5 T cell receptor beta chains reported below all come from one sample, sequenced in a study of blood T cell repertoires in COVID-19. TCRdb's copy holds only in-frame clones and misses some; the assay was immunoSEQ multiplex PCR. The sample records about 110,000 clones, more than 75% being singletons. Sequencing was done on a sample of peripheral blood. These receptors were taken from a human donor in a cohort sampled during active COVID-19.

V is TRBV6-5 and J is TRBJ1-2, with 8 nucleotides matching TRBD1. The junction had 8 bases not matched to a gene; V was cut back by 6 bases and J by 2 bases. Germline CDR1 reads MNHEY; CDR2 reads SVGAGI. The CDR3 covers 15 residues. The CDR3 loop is CASRPYGQGNYGYTF. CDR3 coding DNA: TGTGCCAGCAGGCCCTACGGACAGGGCAACTATGGCTACACCTTC.

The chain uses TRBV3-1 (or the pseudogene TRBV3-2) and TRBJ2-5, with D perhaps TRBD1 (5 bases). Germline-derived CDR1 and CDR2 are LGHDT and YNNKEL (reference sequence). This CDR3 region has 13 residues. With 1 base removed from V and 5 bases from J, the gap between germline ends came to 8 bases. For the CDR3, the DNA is TGTGCCAGCAGCCAAGGTCAGGGTGAGACCCAGTACTTC. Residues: CASSQGQGETQYF.

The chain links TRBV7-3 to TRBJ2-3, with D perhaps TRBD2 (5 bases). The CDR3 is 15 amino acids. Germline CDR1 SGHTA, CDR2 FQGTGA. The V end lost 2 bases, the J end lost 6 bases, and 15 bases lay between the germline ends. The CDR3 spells CASSLVSLAGDTQYF. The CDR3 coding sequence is TGTGCCAGCAGCTTAGTGAGTCTAGCCGGGGATACGCAGTATTTT.

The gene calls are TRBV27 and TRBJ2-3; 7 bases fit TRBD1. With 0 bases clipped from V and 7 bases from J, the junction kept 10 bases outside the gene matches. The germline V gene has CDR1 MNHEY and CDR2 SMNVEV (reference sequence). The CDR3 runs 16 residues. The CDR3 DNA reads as TGTGCCAGCAGTTTATCGGTCGGGACAGCCATTAATACGCAGTATTTT. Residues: CASSLSVGTAINTQYF.

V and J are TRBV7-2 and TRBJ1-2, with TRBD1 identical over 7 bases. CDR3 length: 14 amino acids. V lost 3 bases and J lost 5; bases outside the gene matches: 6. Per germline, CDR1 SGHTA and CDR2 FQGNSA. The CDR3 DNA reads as TGTGCCAGCAGCTTTAAAGGGACAGCTTATGGCTACACCTTC. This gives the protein CASSFKGTAYGYTF.